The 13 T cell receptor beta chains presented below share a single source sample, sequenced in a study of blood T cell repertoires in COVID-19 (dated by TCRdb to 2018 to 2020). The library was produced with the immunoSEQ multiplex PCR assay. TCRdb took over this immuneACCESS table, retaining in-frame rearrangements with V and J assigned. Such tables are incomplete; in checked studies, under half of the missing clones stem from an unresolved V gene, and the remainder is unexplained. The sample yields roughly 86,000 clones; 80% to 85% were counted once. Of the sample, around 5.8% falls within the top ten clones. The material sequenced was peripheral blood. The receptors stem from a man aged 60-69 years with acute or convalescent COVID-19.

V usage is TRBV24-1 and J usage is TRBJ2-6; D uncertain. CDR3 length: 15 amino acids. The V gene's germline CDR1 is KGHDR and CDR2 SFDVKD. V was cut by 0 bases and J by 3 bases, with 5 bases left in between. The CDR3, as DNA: TGTGCCACCAGTGATTTGCAGGATGGGGCCAACGTCCTGACTTTC. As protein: CATSDLQDGANVLTF.

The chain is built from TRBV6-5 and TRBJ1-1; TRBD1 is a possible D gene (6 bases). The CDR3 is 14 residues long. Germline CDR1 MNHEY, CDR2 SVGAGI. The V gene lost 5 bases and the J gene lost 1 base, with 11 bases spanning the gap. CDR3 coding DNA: TGTGCCAGCAGTCAGACAGGCCCGAACACTGAAGCTTTCTTT. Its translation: CASSQTGPNTEAFF.

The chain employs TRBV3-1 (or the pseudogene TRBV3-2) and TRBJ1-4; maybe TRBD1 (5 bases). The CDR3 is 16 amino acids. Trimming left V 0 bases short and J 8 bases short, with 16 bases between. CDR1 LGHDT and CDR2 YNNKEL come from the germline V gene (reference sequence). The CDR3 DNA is TGTGCCAGCAGCCAAGATCTACCAGGGTACTCGGAAAAACTGTTTTTT. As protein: CASSQDLPGYSEKLFF.

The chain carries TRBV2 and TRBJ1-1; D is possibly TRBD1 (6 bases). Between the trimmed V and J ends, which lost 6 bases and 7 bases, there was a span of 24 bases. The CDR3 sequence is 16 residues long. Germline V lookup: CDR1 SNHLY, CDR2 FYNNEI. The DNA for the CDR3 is TGTGCCAGCAGGCGGGGGGCCTGGGAGGATAAAGGTGAAGCTTTCTTT. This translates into CASRRGAWEDKGEAFF.

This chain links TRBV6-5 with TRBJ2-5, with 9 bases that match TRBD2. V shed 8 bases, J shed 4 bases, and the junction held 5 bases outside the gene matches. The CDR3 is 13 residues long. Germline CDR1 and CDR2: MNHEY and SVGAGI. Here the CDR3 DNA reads TGTGCCAGCCATTTTAGCGGGGGAGAGACCCAGTACTTC. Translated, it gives CASHFSGGETQYF.

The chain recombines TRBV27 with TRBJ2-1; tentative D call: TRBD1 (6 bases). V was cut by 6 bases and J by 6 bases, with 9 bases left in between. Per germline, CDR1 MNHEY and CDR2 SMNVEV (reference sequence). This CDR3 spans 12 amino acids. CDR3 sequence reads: CASSPGANEQFF. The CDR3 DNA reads TGTGCCAGCAGCCCAGGGGCCAATGAGCAGTTCTTC.

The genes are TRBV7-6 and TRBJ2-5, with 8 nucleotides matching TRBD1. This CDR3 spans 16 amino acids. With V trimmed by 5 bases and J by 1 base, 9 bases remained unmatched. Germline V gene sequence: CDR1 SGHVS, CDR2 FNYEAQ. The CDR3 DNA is TGTGCCAGCAGCGCCCAGGGGGCGCGGGGCCAAGAGACCCAGTACTTC. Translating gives CASSAQGARGQETQYF.

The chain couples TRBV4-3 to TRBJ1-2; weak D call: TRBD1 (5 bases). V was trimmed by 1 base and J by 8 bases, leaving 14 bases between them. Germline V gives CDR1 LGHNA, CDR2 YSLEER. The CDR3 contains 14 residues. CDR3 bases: TGCGCCAGCAGCCAAGTTGAAGGGGCAGGAGGCTACACCTTC. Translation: CASSQVEGAGGYTF.

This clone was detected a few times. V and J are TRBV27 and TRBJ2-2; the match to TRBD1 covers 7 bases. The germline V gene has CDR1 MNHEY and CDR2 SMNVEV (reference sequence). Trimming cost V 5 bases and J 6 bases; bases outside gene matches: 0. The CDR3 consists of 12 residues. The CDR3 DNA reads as TGTGCCAGCAGTGGGACAGCCGGGGAGCTGTTTTTT. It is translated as CASSGTAGELFF.

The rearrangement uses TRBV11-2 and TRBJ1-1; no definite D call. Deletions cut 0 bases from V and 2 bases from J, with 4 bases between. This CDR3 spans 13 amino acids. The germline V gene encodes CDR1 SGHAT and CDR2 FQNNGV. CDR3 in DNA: TGTGCCAGCAGCTTAGAACTCAACACTGAAGCTTTCTTT. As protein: CASSLELNTEAFF. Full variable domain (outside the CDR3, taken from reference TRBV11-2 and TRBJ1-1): EAGVAQSPRYKIIEKRQSVAFWCNPISGHATLYWYQQILGQGPKLLIQFQNNGVVDDSQLPKDRFSAERLKGVDSTLKIQPAKLEDSAVYLCASSLELNTEAFFGQGTRLTVV.

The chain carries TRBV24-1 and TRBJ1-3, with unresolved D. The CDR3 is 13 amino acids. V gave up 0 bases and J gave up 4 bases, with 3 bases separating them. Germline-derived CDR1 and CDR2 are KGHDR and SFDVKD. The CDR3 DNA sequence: TGTGCCACCAGTGATTTGCTCGGAAACACCATATATTTT. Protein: CATSDLLGNTIYF.

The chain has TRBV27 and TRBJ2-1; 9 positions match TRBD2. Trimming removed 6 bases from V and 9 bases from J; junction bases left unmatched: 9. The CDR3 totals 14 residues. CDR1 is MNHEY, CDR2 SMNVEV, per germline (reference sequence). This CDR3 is CASSPGLAFSEQFF. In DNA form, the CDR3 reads TGTGCCAGCAGCCCGGGACTAGCCTTTAGTGAGCAGTTCTTC.

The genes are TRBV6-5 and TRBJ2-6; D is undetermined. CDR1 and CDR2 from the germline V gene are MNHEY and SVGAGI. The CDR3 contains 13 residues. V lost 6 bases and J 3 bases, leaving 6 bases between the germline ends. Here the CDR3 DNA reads TGTGCCAGCAGCCCAGGTGGGGCCAACGTCCTGACTTTC. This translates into CASSPGGANVLTF.